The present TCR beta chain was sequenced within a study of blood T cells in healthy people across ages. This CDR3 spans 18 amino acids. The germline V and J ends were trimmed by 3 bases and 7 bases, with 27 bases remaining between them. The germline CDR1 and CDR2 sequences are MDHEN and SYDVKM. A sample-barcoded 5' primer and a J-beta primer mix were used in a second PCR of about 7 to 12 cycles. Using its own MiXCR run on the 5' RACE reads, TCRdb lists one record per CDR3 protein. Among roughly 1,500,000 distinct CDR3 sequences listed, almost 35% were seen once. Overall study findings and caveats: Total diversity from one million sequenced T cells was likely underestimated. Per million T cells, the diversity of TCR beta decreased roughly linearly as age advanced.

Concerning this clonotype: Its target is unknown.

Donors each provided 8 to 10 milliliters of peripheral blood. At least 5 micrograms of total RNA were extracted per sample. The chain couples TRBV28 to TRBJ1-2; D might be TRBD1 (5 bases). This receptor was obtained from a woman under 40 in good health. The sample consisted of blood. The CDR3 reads CASSFATAGSGIVSGYTF. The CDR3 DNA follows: TGTGCCAGCAGTTTCGCGACGGCAGGGTCGGGCATCGTAAGTGGCTACACCTTC.